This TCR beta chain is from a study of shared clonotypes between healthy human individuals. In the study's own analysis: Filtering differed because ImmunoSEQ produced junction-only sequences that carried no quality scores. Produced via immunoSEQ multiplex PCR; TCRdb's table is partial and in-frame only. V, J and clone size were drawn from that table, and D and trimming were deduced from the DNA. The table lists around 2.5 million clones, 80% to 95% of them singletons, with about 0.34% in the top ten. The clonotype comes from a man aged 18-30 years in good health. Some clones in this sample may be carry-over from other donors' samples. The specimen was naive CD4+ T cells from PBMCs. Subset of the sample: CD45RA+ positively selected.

Written as DNA, the CDR3 is TGCGCCAGCAGCCAAGCCCTGTATGGCTACACCTTC. Protein: CASSQALYGYTF. V is TRBV4-1 and J is TRBJ1-2; D ambiguous. The germline V and J ends were trimmed by 1 base and 5 bases, with 5 bases remaining between them. The CDR3 totals 12 residues. Germline values: CDR1 MGHRA, CDR2 YSYEKL.